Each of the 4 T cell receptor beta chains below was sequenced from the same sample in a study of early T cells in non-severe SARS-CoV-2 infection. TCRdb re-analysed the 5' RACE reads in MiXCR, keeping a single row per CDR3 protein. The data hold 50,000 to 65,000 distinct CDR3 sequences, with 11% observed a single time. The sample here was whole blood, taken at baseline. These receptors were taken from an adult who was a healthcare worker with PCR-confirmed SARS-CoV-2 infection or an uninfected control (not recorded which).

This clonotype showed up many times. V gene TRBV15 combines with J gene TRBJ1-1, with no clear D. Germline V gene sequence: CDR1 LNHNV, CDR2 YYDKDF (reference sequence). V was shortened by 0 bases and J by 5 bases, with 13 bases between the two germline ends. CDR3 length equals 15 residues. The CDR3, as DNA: TGTGCCACCAGCAGAGATCGCAGCCCCGTGACTGAAGCTTTCTTT. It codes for CATSRDRSPVTEAFF.

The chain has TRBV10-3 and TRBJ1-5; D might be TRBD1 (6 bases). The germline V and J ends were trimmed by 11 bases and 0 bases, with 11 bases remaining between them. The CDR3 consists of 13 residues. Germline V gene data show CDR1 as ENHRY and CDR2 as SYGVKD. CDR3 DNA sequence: TGTGCCGCAAGGACAGATAGCAATCAGCCCCAGCATTTT. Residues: CAARTDSNQPQHF.

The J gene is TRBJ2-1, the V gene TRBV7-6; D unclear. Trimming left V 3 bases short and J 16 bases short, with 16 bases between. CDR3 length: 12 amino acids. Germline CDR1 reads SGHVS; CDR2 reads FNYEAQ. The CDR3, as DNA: TGTGCCAGCAGCTTCCTCGACAAGAATGTTTTCTTC. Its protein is CASSFLDKNVFF.

Here the CDR3 reads CASSPRRGAPYNEQFF. DNA of the CDR3: TGTGCCAGCAGCCCCAGAAGGGGGGCCCCCTACAATGAGCAGTTCTTC. J is TRBJ2-1 and V is TRBV7-3, with D perhaps being TRBD1 or TRBD2 (6 bases each). Per the germline V gene, CDR1 is SGHTA and CDR2 is FQGTGA. The CDR3 has 16 residues. V dropped 5 bases and J dropped 2 bases, with 16 bases sitting between them.